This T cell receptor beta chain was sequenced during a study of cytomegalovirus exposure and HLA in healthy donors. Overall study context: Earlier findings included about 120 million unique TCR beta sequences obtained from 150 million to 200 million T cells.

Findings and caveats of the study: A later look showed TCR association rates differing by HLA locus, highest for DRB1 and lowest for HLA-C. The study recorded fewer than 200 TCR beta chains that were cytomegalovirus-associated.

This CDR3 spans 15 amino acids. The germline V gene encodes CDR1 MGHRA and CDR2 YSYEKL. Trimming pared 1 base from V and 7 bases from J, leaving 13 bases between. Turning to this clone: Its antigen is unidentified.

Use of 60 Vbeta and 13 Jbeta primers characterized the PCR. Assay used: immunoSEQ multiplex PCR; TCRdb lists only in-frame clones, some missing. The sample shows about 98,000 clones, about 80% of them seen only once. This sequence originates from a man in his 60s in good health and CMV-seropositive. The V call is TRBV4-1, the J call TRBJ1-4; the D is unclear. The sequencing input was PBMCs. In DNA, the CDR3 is TGCGCCAGCAGCCAAGGACACGGAGAGGGTGAAAAACTGTTTTTT. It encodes CASSQGHGEGEKLFF.